A single sample gave rise to the 27 T cell receptor beta chains below, sequenced in a study of metastatic and nonmetastatic thyroid tumors. TCRdb used MiXCR to call clones anew from the PCR reads. The profile covers fewer than 20,000 clones, with over 25% appearing a single time and under 30% taken by the ten largest. Ahead of thyroid surgery, no patient had received treatment of any kind. Sequencing input: tumor tissue. All receptors come from a male donor with papillary thyroid cancer or a benign thyroid nodule (not recorded which). Some clones in this sample may be carry-over from other donors' samples.

The J gene is TRBJ1-2, the V gene TRBV10-2; D possibly corresponds to TRBD1 (6 bases). Germline V CDR1 and CDR2: WSHSY, SAAADI. The CDR3 covers 14 residues. V gave up 5 bases and J gave up 5 bases, with 15 bases separating them. The CDR3 reads CASSPGVGTYGYTF. CDR3 coding DNA: TGCGCCAGCAGTCCAGGGGTCGGCACGTATGGCTACACCTTC.

As concerns this clone: Possible read error: a much larger clone is one base away. V usage is TRBV9 and J usage is TRBJ2-3; D may correspond to TRBD1 or TRBD2 (5 bases each). V dropped 4 bases and J dropped 5 bases, with 20 bases sitting between them. Germline V gene lookup returns CDR1 SGDLS and CDR2 YYNGEE. The CDR3 totals 16 residues. The chain's CDR3 is CASSPRLGHGGDTQYF. In nucleotides, the CDR3 is TGTGCCAGCAGCCCCAGGCTCGGACATGGAGGAGATACGCAGTATTTT.

This clone occurred a few times. The chain uses TRBV28 and TRBJ1-1; D unresolved. CDR1 is MDHEN and CDR2 is SYDVKM in the germline V gene. V was clipped by 2 bases and J by 4 bases, with 20 bases between them. This CDR3 is 17 amino acids long. The CDR3 nucleotides are TGTGCCAGCAGTTTACTCGATTTAGCCAGGTTCCCCACTGAAGCTTTCTTT. This encodes CASSLLDLARFPTEAFF.

This clone was counted only a few times. One end of the junction does not line up with germline, which may come from a read error. The CDR3 loop reads CTARHQDLNQPQHF. The CDR3 nucleotides read TGCACTGCTAGACATCAGGATCTCAATCAGCCCCAGCATTTT. This rearrangement joins TRBV20-1 to TRBJ1-5; no clear D gene. Germline lookup yields CDR1 DFQATT and CDR2 SNEGSKA (reference sequence). This CDR3 comprises 14 residues.

In its sample, this clone was seen a few times. The J gene is TRBJ2-5, the V gene TRBV28; D remains unclear. V gave up 4 bases and J gave up 5 bases, with 11 bases separating them. The CDR3 covers 13 residues. CDR1 and CDR2 from the germline V gene are MDHEN and SYDVKM. The CDR3 is CASSSPALETQYF. In nucleotides, the CDR3 is TGTGCCAGCAGTTCCCCAGCCCTGGAGACCCAGTACTTC.

J is TRBJ2-1 and V is TRBV6-4; 10 bases match TRBD2. CDR1 is MRHNA and CDR2 is SNTAGT in the germline V gene. Unmatched junction bases numbered 6, after V lost 1 base and J lost 6 bases. There are 16 residues in the CDR3. The CDR3 coding sequence is TGTGCCAGCAGTGACTTGGCTAGCGGGGGTGCCAATGAGCAGTTCTTC. Residues: CASSDLASGGANEQFF.

This clone was seen at least ten times. The genes are TRBV4-2 and TRBJ2-1; 9 nucleotides match TRBD2. Germline values: CDR1 LGHNA, CDR2 YNFKEQ. The V segment lost 0 bases and the J segment 8 bases; nucleotides outside the gene matches: 8. This CDR3 spans 16 amino acids. The CDR3 nucleotides are TGTGCCAGCAGCCAAGATAGGGCGGGGGGGCCCGATGAGCAGTTCTTC. It codes for CASSQDRAGGPDEQFF.

The chain couples TRBV10-1 to TRBJ2-7, with D possibly TRBD2 on 6 matching bases. V dropped 0 bases and J dropped 4 bases, with 19 bases sitting between them. Germline-derived CDR1 and CDR2 are WNHNN and SYGVQD (reference sequence). The CDR3 totals 17 residues. In DNA, the CDR3 is TGCGCCAGCAGTGAGTCGAGTGGCGGGATCCCACGATACGAGCAGTACTTC. This sequence encodes CASSESSGGIPRYEQYF.

This clone came up many times. This chain uses TRBV27 with TRBJ2-4; TRBD2 matches at 11 bases. The CDR3 is 15 amino acids. Germline lookup yields CDR1 MNHEY and CDR2 SMNVEV (reference sequence). Trimming cost V 5 bases and J 5 bases; bases outside gene matches: 5. Here the CDR3 reads CASSEQTSGENIQYF. DNA of the CDR3: TGTGCCAGCAGTGAACAGACTAGCGGGGAAAACATTCAGTACTTC.

This clone is judged medium-sized. The V gene is TRBV30, the J gene TRBJ1-2, with D possibly TRBD1 on 5 matching bases. The CDR3 has 15 residues. The germline V gene encodes CDR1 GTSNPN and CDR2 SVGIG (reference sequence). V gave up 0 bases and J gave up 4 bases, with 15 bases separating them. CDR3 region: CAWSVRGDPGYGYTF. In DNA form, the CDR3 reads TGTGCCTGGAGTGTACGGGGGGACCCTGGCTATGGCTACACCTTC.

This chain joins TRBV11-2 and TRBJ2-3; 7 positions match TRBD2. The CDR3 is made up of 17 amino acids. Trimming removed 4 bases from V and 3 bases from J; junction bases left unmatched: 13. Germline loops: CDR1 SGHAT, CDR2 FQNNGV. The CDR3 protein is CASSSGGRELGTDTQYF. The DNA for the CDR3 is TGTGCCAGCAGCTCCGGTGGGCGGGAGCTGGGGACAGATACGCAGTATTTT.

There are many counts of this clone. This chain joins TRBV18 and TRBJ2-2, with unresolved D. Trimming stripped 6 bases from V and 7 bases from J, with 6 bases between. Germline V lookup: CDR1 KGHSH, CDR2 LQKENI. This CDR3 spans 11 amino acids. CDR3 sequence (DNA): TGTGCCAGCTCCGTGGGCGGGGAGCTGTTTTTT. It is translated as CASSVGGELFF.

This clone was counted between two and nine times. This chain joins TRBV28 and TRBJ1-1; tentatively, D is TRBD1 (6 bases). V gave up 5 bases and J gave up 0 bases, with 13 bases separating them. This CDR3 region has 15 residues. Germline V CDR1 and CDR2: MDHEN, SYDVKM. The CDR3 is CASSRRGGLNTEAFF. The DNA of the CDR3 is TGTGCCAGCAGTCGAAGAGGGGGACTGAACACTGAAGCTTTCTTT.

This sequence joins TRBV6-1 and TRBJ2-1; D may match TRBD1 or TRBD2 (5 bases each). In germline, CDR1 is MNHNS, CDR2 SASEGT. CDR3 length: 15 residues. V shed 1 base and J shed 9 bases, with 16 bases lying between them. CDR3 DNA sequence: TGTGCCAGCAGTGAAGGCGCAAGCGGACACACTGAGCAGTTCTTC. Its translation: CASSEGASGHTEQFF.

The V call is TRBV5-1, the J call TRBJ1-6; D remains ambiguous. In germline, CDR1 is SGHRS, CDR2 YFSETQ. The CDR3 runs to 13 residues. V was trimmed by 5 bases and J by 10 bases, leaving 13 bases between them. The CDR3 DNA reads TGCGCCAGCAGAAGTACCGGTAACTCACCCCTCCACTTT. This translates into CASRSTGNSPLHF. Drawing the rest from reference TRBV5-1 and TRBJ1-6, the complete variable domain is KAGVTQTPRYLIKTRGQQVTLSCSPISGHRSVSWYQQTPGQGLQFLFEYFSETQRNKGNFPGRFSGRQFSNSRSEMNVSTLELGDSALYLCASRSTGNSPLHFGNGTRLTVT.

A remark on this clone: Relative to the germline gene, one junction end is altered; a read error may explain this. V usage is TRBV5-1 and J usage is TRBJ1-5; D is uncertain. CDR1 SGHRS and CDR2 YFSETQ come from the germline V gene. CDR3 length: 13 residues. CDR3 in amino acids: CAGSFSDNQPQHF. CDR3 DNA sequence: TGCGCCGGCAGCTTTTCGGATAATCAGCCCCAGCATTTT.

The chain carries TRBV7-2 and TRBJ1-6, with TRBD1 matching 7 bases. The ends lost 5 bases at V and 12 bases at J; junction bases unmatched: 10. The CDR3 runs to 14 residues. Germline V gene lookup returns CDR1 SGHTA and CDR2 FQGNSA. CDR3 amino acids: CASSPGQPGEPLHF. In nucleotides, the CDR3 is TGTGCCAGCAGCCCGGGACAGCCCGGAGAACCCCTCCACTTT. The whole variable domain, remainder taken from reference TRBV7-2 and TRBJ1-6, is GAGVSQSPSNKVTEKGKDVELRCDPISGHTALYWYRQSLGQGLEFLIYFQGNSAPDKSGLPSDRFSAERTGGSVSTLTIQRTQQEDSAVYLCASSPGQPGEPLHFGNGTRLTVT.

This clone was detected many times. The rearrangement uses TRBV4-2 and TRBJ2-7, with TRBD2 matching 7 bases. The trim removed 0 bases at V and 1 base at J, leaving 6 bases unmatched. Germline CDR1 and CDR2: LGHNA and YNFKEQ. This CDR3 region has 16 residues. The CDR3 sequence is CASSQETGGGSYEQYF. The CDR3 nucleotides read TGTGCCAGCAGCCAAGAGACTGGGGGGGGATCCTACGAGCAGTACTTC.

By sample share, this clone is medium-sized. The V gene is TRBV7-8, the J gene TRBJ1-2; D might be TRBD1 (5 bases). V was shortened by 5 bases and J by 0 bases, with 13 bases between the two germline ends. The CDR3 has 15 residues. Germline V gives CDR1 SGHVS, CDR2 FQNEAQ. The CDR3 DNA reads TGTGCCAGCAGCCCCGGGACGGGAGCTAACTATGGCTACACCTTC. Translation: CASSPGTGANYGYTF.

This clone has just a few counts. The chain is built from TRBV6-1 and TRBJ2-2; D is perhaps TRBD1 (6 bases). The CDR3 sequence is 14 residues long. Trimming cost V 8 bases and J 3 bases, with 13 bases left between them. Germline V gene data show CDR1 as MNHNS and CDR2 as SASEGT. This chain's CDR3 is CASARGQYTGELFF. The CDR3 DNA reads TGTGCCAGCGCACGCGGACAGTACACCGGGGAGCTGTTTTTT.

This clone was counted ten times or more. A single base separates this from a much larger clone, so it may be a read error. Other DNA variants within this sample encode the same CDR3. The V call is TRBV9, the J call TRBJ2-3, with 7 bases aligning to TRBD2. CDR3 size: 16 residues. Germline CDR1 and CDR2: SGDLS and YYNGEE. Here the CDR3 DNA reads TGCGCCAGCAGCCGCTCGGGAGGCGGGGCCACAGATACGCAGTATTTT. This sequence encodes CASSRSGGGATDTQYF.

The table lists this clone with a few counts. The chain employs TRBV19 and TRBJ1-6, with D hard to call. V was trimmed by 2 bases and J by 7 bases, leaving 9 bases between them. Germline V CDR1 and CDR2: LNHDA, SQIVND (reference sequence). The CDR3 length is 14 residues. This CDR3 is CASSIRVGNSPLHF. The CDR3, as DNA: TGTGCCAGTAGTATAAGGGTTGGGAATTCACCCCTCCACTTT.

This chain connects TRBV6-1 to TRBJ1-2, with D maybe TRBD1 (6 bases). The CDR3 length is 16 residues. Germline CDR1 MNHNS, CDR2 SASEGT. V was clipped by 2 bases and J by 8 bases, with 21 bases between them. The CDR3 bases are TGTGCCAGCAGTGAATTCTATCCGGCTGGGGGCGACGGCTACACCTTC. It yields the protein CASSEFYPAGGDGYTF.

This clone came up many times. A junction boundary mismatches the germline segment, possibly from a read error. Within the sample, other DNA sequences also encode this same CDR3. The genes are TRBV5-1 and TRBJ1-2; D is unresolved. This CDR3 is built from 13 residues. Germline-derived CDR1 and CDR2 are SGHRS and YFSETQ. CDR3 DNA: TGTGCCAGCAGCTTGGTTCCCCAAGGCGGCTACACCTTC. Its translation: CASSLVPQGGYTF.

By its share, this clone is medium-sized. The V gene is TRBV27, the J gene TRBJ2-7; 9 bases are shared with TRBD2. Looked up from germline, CDR1 is MNHEY and CDR2 is SMNVEV (reference sequence). Germline trimming cut 8 bases from V and 2 bases from J; bases unmatched to any gene: 16. The CDR3 spans 17 residues. The CDR3 sequence: CASSTYWGAGGPYEQYF. The DNA of the CDR3 is TGTGCCAGCTCAACGTACTGGGGGGCGGGAGGGCCCTACGAGCAGTACTTC.

This rearrangement joins TRBV20-1 to TRBJ1-1; D possibly corresponds to TRBD1 (5 bases). The ends were cut back, 5 bases at V and 1 base at J, with 11 bases in the middle. Germline lookup yields CDR1 DFQATT and CDR2 SNEGSKA (reference sequence). CDR3 size: 13 residues. The CDR3 nucleotides are TGCAGTGCTTTTCGACAGCCGAACACTGAAGCTTTCTTT. This sequence encodes CSAFRQPNTEAFF.

The rearrangement links TRBV11-2 to TRBJ2-2, with TRBD1 identical over 7 bases. The V gene's germline CDR1 is SGHAT and CDR2 FQNNGV. The V and J ends lost 5 bases and 6 bases, in that order; junction bases with no gene match: 12. The CDR3 runs to 16 residues. The CDR3 loop is CASSAQGRAPAGELFF. As DNA, the CDR3 is TGTGCCAGCAGCGCACAGGGGAGAGCCCCCGCCGGGGAGCTGTTTTTT.